One TCR beta chain is described in this entry. The data stem from a study of blood T cell repertoires in COVID-19. Study context: The origin of the acute and convalescent COVID-19 samples was the United States, Italy and Spain.

Original analysis: Nucleated cell counts were estimated from reference gene primer amplification. Profiling relied on immunoSEQ multiplex PCR, and the TCRdb table lists in-frame clones only, not all of them. D and trimming come from the DNA, and the V and J calls and clone size come from that table. The profile shows some 250,000 clones, around 81% of them singletons. The germline V gene encodes CDR1 SQVTM and CDR2 ANQGSEA. After removal of 6 bases from V and 5 bases from J, the junction contained 10 bases not matched to a gene. CDR3 length equals 15 residues. Sequenced input: peripheral blood. The chain joins TRBV29-1 to TRBJ2-5; 12 bases align to TRBD1. This receptor was obtained from a man aged 50-60 years with active or convalescent COVID-19. Here the CDR3 reads CSVGGQGAVDETQYF. DNA of the CDR3: TGCAGCGTAGGGGGACAGGGGGCAGTCGATGAGACCCAGTACTTC. The full variable domain, completed using reference TRBV29-1 and TRBJ2-5, is SAVISQKPSRDICQRGTSLTIQCQVDSQVTMMFWYRQQPGQSLTLIATANQGSEATYESGFVIDKFPISRPNLTFSTLTVSNMSPEDSSIYLCSVGGQGAVDETQYFGPGTRLLVL.